This TCR beta chain was found in a study of blood T cell repertoires in COVID-19. With 4 bases removed from V and 5 bases from J, the gap between germline ends came to 21 bases. The CDR3 covers 17 residues. Germline CDR1 SGHDN, CDR2 FVKESK. Using immunoSEQ multiplex PCR, the repertoire was profiled, and TCRdb retains in-frame clones only, with some absent. This repertoire shows tens of thousands of clones, around nine tenths found once; its top ten account for just over 9%. Sequenced sample: peripheral blood. The clonotype comes from a human donor in a cohort sampled during active COVID-19. This chain connects TRBV14 to TRBJ2-1, with TRBD2 as a possible D gene (5 bases). As DNA, the CDR3 is TGTGCCAGCAGCCTACGGGCCGAGGGAGTGATAAACAATGAGCAGTTCTTC. Translation gives CASSLRAEGVINNEQFF.